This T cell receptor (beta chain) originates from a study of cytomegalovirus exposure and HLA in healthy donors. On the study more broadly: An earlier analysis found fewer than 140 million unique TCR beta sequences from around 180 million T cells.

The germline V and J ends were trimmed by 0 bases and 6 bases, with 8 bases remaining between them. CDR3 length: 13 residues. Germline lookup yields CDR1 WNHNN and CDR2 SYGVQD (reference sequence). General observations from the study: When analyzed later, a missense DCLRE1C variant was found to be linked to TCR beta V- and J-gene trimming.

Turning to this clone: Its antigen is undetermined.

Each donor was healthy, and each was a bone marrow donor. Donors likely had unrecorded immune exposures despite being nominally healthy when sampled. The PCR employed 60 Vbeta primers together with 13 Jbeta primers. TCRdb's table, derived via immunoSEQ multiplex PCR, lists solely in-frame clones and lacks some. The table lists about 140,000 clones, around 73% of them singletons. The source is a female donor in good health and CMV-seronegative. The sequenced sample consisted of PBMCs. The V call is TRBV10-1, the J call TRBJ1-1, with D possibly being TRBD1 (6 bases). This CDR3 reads CASSESQGSEAFF. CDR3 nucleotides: TGCGCCAGCAGTGAGTCACAGGGCTCTGAAGCTTTCTTT.